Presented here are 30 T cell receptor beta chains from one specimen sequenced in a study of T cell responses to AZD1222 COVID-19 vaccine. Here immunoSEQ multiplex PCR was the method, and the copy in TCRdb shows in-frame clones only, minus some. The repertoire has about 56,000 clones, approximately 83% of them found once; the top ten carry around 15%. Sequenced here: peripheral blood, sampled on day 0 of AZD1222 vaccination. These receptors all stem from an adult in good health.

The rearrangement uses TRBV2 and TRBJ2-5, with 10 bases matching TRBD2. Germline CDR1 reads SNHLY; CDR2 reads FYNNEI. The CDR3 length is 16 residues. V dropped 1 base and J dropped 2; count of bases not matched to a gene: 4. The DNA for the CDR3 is TGTGCCAGCAGTGAAGGGGTAGCGGGGGGACAAGAGACCCAGTACTTC. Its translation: CASSEGVAGGQETQYF.

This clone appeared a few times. The CDR3 spells CASSHLREYGYTF. The CDR3 bases are TGTGCCAGCAGCCACCTTAGGGAATATGGCTACACCTTC. This chain links TRBV3-1 (or the pseudogene TRBV3-2) with TRBJ1-2; no firm D call. The CDR3 spans 13 residues. Germline CDR1 is LGHDT and CDR2 is YNNKEL (reference sequence). V lost 3 bases to trimming and J lost 5 bases, with 10 bases between them.

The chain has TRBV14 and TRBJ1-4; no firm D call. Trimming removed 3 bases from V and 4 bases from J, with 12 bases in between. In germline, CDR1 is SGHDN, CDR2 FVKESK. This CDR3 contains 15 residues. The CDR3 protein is CASSHRREGNEKLFF. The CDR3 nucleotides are TGTGCCAGCAGCCACCGGAGGGAGGGTAATGAAAAACTGTTTTTT.

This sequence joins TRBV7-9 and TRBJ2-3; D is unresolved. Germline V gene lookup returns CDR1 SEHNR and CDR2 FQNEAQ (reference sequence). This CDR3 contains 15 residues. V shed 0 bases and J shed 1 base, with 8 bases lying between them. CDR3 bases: TGTGCCAGCAGCTTAGCATCCTCGGGCACAGATACGCAGTATTTT. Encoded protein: CASSLASSGTDTQYF.

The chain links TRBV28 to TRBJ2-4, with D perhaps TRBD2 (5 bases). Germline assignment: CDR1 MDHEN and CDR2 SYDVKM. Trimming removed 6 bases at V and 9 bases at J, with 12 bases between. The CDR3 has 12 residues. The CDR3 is CASRRDFGIQYF. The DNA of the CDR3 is TGTGCCAGCAGACGGGATTTTGGCATTCAGTACTTC.

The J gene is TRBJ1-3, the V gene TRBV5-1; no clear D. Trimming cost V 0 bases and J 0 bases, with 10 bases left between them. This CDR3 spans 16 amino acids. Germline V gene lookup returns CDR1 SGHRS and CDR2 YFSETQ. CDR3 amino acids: CASSLELRNSGNTIYF. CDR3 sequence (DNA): TGCGCCAGCAGCTTGGAGTTGAGAAACTCTGGAAACACCATATATTTT. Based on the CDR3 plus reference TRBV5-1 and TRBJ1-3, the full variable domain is KAGVTQTPRYLIKTRGQQVTLSCSPISGHRSVSWYQQTPGQGLQFLFEYFSETQRNKGNFPGRFSGRQFSNSRSEMNVSTLELGDSALYLCASSLELRNSGNTIYFGEGSWLTVV.

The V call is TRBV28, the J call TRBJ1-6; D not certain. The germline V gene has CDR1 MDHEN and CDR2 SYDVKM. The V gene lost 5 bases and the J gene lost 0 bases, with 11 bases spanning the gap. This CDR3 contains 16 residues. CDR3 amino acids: CASSVDMSSYNSPLHF. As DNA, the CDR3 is TGTGCCAGCAGTGTCGACATGAGCTCCTATAATTCACCCCTCCACTTT.

CDR3: CASSLYRVEGTEAFF. CDR3 in DNA: TGTGCCAGCAGTTTATACAGGGTGGAAGGCACTGAAGCTTTCTTT. This chain connects TRBV27 to TRBJ1-1, with D possibly being TRBD1 (6 bases). The germline V gene encodes CDR1 MNHEY and CDR2 SMNVEV (reference sequence). Trimming took off 1 base at V and 4 bases at J, with 13 bases between the two ends. The CDR3 extends over 15 amino acids.

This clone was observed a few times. CDR3 nucleotides: TGTGCCAGCAGTGAAGCTAGGACGGGGGCCAACGTCCTGACTTTC. Its translation is CASSEARTGANVLTF. The J gene is TRBJ2-6, the V gene TRBV2, with D unresolved. CDR1 is SNHLY, CDR2 FYNNEI, per germline. This CDR3 is built from 15 residues. Trimming took off 0 bases at V and 4 bases at J, with 7 bases between the two ends.

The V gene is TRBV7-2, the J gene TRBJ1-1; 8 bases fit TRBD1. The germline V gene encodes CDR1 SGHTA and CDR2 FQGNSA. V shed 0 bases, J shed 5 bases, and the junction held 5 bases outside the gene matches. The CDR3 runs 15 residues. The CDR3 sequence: CASSLALTGGTEAFF. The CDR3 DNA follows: TGTGCCAGCAGCTTAGCGCTAACAGGGGGAACTGAAGCTTTCTTT. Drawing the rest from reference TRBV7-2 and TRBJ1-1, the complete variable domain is GAGVSQSPSNKVTEKGKDVELRCDPISGHTALYWYRQSLGQGLEFLIYFQGNSAPDKSGLPSDRFSAERTGGSVSTLTIQRTQQEDSAVYLCASSLALTGGTEAFFGQGTRLTVV.

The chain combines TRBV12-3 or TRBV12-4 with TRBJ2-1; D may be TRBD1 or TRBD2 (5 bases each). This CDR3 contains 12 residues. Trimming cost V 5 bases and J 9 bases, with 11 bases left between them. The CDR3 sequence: CASSLTGREQFF. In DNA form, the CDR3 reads TGTGCCAGCAGTCTTACGGGACGTGAGCAGTTCTTC.

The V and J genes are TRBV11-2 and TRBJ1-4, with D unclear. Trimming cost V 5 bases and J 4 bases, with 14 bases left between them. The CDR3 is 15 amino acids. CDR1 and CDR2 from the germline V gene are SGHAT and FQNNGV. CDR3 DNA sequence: TGTGCCAGCAGCCTTCCGAGTTTTGGTAATGAAAAACTGTTTTTT. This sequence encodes CASSLPSFGNEKLFF.

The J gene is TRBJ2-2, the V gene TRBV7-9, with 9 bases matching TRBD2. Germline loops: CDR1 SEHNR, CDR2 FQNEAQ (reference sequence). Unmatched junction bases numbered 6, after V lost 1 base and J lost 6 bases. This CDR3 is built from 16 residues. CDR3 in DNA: TGTGCCAGCAGCTTAGATGCAGCGGGGGGACCCGGGGAGCTGTTTTTT. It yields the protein CASSLDAAGGPGELFF.

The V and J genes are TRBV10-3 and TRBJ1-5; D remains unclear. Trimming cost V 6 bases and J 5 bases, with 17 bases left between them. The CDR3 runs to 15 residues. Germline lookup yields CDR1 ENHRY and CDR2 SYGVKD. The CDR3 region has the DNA TGTGCCATCAGCGCTTCCGGCAATGGGGATCAGCCCCAGCATTTT. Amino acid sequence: CAISASGNGDQPQHF.

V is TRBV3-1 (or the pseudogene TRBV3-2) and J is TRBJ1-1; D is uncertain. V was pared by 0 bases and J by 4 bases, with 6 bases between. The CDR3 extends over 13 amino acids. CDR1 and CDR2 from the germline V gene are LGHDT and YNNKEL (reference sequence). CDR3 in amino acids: CASSQDGVTEAFF. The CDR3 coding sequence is TGTGCCAGCAGCCAAGATGGAGTCACTGAAGCTTTCTTT.

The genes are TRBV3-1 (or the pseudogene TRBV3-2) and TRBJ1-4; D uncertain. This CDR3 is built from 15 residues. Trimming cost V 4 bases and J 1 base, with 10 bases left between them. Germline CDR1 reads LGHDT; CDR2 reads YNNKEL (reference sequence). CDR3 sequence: CASSPRQITNEKLFF. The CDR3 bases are TGTGCCAGCAGCCCCCGGCAGATAACTAATGAAAAACTGTTTTTT.

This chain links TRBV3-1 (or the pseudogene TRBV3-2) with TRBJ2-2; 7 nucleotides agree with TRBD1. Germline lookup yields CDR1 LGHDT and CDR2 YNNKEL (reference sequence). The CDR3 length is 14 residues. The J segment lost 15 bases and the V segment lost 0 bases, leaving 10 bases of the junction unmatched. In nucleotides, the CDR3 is TGTGCCAGCAGCCAAGACCTCCGACAGGGTCGGATGTTTTTT. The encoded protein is CASSQDLRQGRMFF.

The CDR3 spells CASSPDSATNEKLFF. CDR3 DNA: TGTGCCAGCAGCCCGGACAGTGCAACTAATGAAAAACTGTTTTTT. V usage is TRBV7-2 and J usage is TRBJ1-4; perhaps TRBD1 as D (6 bases). The CDR3 extends over 15 amino acids. CDR1 and CDR2 (germline): SGHTA, FQGNSA. V lost 5 bases and J lost 0, with 10 bases in between.

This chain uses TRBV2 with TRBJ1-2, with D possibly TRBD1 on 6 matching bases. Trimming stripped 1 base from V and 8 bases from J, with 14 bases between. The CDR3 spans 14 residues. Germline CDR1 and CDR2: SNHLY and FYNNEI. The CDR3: CASSEGPGVGGYTF. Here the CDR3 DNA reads TGTGCCAGCAGTGAAGGCCCAGGGGTCGGCGGCTACACCTTC. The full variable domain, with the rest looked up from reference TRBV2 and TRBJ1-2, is EPEVTQTPSHQVTQMGQEVILRCVPISNHLYFYWYRQILGQKVEFLVSFYNNEISEKSEIFDDQFSVERPDGSNFTLKIRSTKLEDSAMYFCASSEGPGVGGYTFGSGTRLTVV.

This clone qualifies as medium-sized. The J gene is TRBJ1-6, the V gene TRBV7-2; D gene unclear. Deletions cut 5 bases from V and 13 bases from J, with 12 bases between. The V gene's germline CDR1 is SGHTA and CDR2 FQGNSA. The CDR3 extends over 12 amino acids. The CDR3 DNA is TGTGCCAGCAGCCAGACCCCTGGGCCCCTCCACTTT. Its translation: CASSQTPGPLHF.

CDR3 region: CASSPPGGGGAQQETQYF. The CDR3 nucleotides are TGTGCCAGCAGCCCGCCGGGAGGTGGGGGGGCTCAGCAAGAGACCCAGTACTTC. The J gene is TRBJ2-5, the V gene TRBV13, with TRBD2 as a possible D gene (7 bases). The CDR3 consists of 18 residues. Between the trimmed V and J ends, which lost 5 bases and 2 bases, there was a span of 24 bases. Germline V lookup: CDR1 PRHDT, CDR2 FYEKMQ (reference sequence).

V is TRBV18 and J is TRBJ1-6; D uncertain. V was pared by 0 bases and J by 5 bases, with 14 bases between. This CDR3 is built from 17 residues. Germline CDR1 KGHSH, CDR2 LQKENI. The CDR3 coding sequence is TGTGCCAGCTCACCACCTCCAGGTGAACATGATAATTCACCCCTCCACTTT. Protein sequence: CASSPPPGEHDNSPLHF.

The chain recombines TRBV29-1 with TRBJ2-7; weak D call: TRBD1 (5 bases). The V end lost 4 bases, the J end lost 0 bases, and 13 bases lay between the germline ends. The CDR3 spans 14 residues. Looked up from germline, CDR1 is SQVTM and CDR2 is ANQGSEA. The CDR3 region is CSVGLRVDSYEQYF. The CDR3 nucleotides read TGCAGCGTTGGTCTCAGGGTGGACTCCTACGAGCAGTACTTC.

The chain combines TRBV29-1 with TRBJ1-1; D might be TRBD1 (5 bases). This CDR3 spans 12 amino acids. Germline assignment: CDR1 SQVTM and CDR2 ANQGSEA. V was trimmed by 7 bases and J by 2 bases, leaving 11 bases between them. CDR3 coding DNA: TGCAGCGCCAGGGACCAAAACACTGAAGCTTTCTTT. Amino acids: CSARDQNTEAFF.

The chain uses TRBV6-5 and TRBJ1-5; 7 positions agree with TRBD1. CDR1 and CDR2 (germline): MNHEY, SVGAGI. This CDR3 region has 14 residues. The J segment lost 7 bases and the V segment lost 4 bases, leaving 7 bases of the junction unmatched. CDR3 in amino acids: CASSWGQSRQPQHF. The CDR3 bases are TGTGCCAGCAGTTGGGGACAGTCGAGACAGCCCCAGCATTTT.

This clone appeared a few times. As DNA, the CDR3 is TGTGCCAGCAGCAGGGACAGGGCAGATACGCAGTATTTT. The encoded protein is CASSRDRADTQYF. The chain links TRBV3-1 (or the pseudogene TRBV3-2) to TRBJ2-3; 9 bases fit TRBD1. This CDR3 is 13 amino acids long. Trimming at V came to 5 bases and at J to 4 bases, leaving 1 base not matched to a gene. In germline, CDR1 is LGHDT, CDR2 YNNKEL (reference sequence).

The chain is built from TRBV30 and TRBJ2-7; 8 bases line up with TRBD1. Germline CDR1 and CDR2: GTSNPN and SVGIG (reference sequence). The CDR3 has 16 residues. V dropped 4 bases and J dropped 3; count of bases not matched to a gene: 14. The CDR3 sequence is CAWTRPPPDRDYEQYF. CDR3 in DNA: TGTGCCTGGACTCGCCCCCCGCCGGACAGGGACTACGAGCAGTACTTC.

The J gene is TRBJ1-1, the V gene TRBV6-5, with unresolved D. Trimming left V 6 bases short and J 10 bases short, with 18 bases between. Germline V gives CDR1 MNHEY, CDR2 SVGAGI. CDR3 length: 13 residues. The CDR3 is CASRPNTRVLAFF. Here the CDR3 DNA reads TGTGCCAGCAGGCCAAACACAAGGGTACTAGCTTTCTTT.

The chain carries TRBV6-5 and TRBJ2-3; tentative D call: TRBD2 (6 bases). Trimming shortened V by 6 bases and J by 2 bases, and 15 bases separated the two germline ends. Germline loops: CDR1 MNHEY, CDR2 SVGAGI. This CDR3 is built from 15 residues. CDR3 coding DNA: TGTGCCAGCAGGGCCACCGGGACTGACACAGATACGCAGTATTTT. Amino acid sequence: CASRATGTDTDTQYF.

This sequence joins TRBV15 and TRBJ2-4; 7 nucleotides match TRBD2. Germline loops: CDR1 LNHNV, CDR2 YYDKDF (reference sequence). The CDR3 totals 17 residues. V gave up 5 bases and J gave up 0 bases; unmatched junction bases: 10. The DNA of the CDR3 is TGTGCCACCAGCCCCCGGGAGGCTCCCTTAGCCAAAAACATTCAGTACTTC. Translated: CATSPREAPLAKNIQYF.